Listed below are T cell receptor beta chains from one sample, sequenced in a study of Graves' ophthalmopathy and Graves' hyperthyroidism. TCRdb reprocessed the multiplex PCR reads via MiXCR and lists one record per CDR3 protein. The sample includes approximately 380,000 distinct CDR3 sequences, around a fifth of them seen just once. Sequencing was performed on peripheral blood. The receptors were gathered from a woman under 30 with stable Graves' hyperthyroidism. The CDR3 runs from the conserved cysteine through the conserved F or W. The order of the fields is D gene, clone size, V gene, J gene, CDR3 DNA, CDR3 protein. D genes are given only for firm matches. Part of the rows lack a size; the others show once, few, many or a class for expanded clones.

d_gene: TRBD2
abundance: many
v_gene: TRBV12-3/TRBV12-4
j_gene: TRBJ2-5
CDR3nt: TGTGCCAGCAGCTTCGGACTAGCGGAGAACCAAGAGACCCAGTACTTC
CDR3aa: CASSFGLAENQETQYF

d_gene: NA
abundance: many
v_gene: TRBV11-1
j_gene: TRBJ2-5
CDR3nt: TGTGCCAGCAGCCATCTCGGTTTCAGACTCCAAGAGACCCAGTACTTC
CDR3aa: CASSHLGFRLQETQYF

d_gene: TRBD2
abundance: NA
v_gene: TRBV11-3
j_gene: TRBJ2-4
CDR3nt: TGTGCCAGCAGCTTAGAAGGGCTAGCGGAAAGCGGCAAAAACATCCAGTACTTC
CDR3aa: CASSLEGLAESGKNIQYF

d_gene: NA
abundance: NA
v_gene: TRBV6-1
j_gene: TRBJ1-2
CDR3nt: TGTGCCAGCACCAAGGGACGCTATGGCTACACCTTC
CDR3aa: CASTKGRYGYTF

d_gene: NA
abundance: NA
v_gene: TRBV18
j_gene: TRBJ2-2
CDR3nt: TGTGCCAGCTCACCAGGCCGCATGGGCGCCGGGGAGCTGTTTTTT
CDR3aa: CASSPGRMGAGELFF

d_gene: NA
abundance: NA
v_gene: TRBV28
j_gene: TRBJ1-2
CDR3nt: TGTGCCAGCAGCCCCCCCATTTATCCGGAGGATGGCTACACCTTC
CDR3aa: CASSPPIYPEDGYTF

d_gene: NA
abundance: many
v_gene: TRBV28
j_gene: TRBJ2-4
CDR3nt: TGTGCCAGCAGGTCTACTAGCCTAAACATTCAGTACTTC
CDR3aa: CASRSTSLNIQYF

d_gene: NA
abundance: NA
v_gene: TRBV6-1
j_gene: TRBJ1-5
CDR3nt: TGTGCCAGCAGTGTAGAACGGTTCAATCAGCCCCAGCATTTT
CDR3aa: CASSVERFNQPQHF

d_gene: TRBD2
abundance: many
v_gene: TRBV19
j_gene: TRBJ2-7
CDR3nt: TGTGCCAGTAGTATACAGCGGGACTACGAGCAGTACTTC
CDR3aa: CASSIQRDYEQYF

d_gene: TRBD2
abundance: NA
v_gene: TRBV6-1
j_gene: TRBJ2-5
CDR3nt: TGTGCCAGCAGCAGCGGGAGGGCAGAAGAGACCCAGTACTTC
CDR3aa: CASSSGRAEETQYF

d_gene: NA
abundance: many
v_gene: TRBV9
j_gene: TRBJ2-5
CDR3nt: TGTGCCAGCAGCGTAACTGGGGCACAAGAGACCCAGTACTTC
CDR3aa: CASSVTGAQETQYF

d_gene: TRBD1
abundance: many
v_gene: TRBV11-2
j_gene: TRBJ2-7
CDR3nt: TGTGCCAGCAGCGGGGCACGCGGGACAGGGCTGCAGTACTTC
CDR3aa: CASSGARGTGLQYF

d_gene: TRBD2
abundance: once
v_gene: TRBV6-1
j_gene: TRBJ2-7
CDR3nt: TGTGCCAGCCAATTAAGGCCGGGGGGGTACTACGAGCAGTACTTC
CDR3aa: CASQLRPGGYYEQYF

d_gene: TRBD2
abundance: many
v_gene: TRBV12-3/TRBV12-4
j_gene: TRBJ2-5
CDR3nt: TGTGCCAGCAGTTTTTTAGGCCTAGCGGGAGCTTTGCTAGAGACCCAGTACTTC
CDR3aa: CASSFLGLAGALLETQYF

d_gene: TRBD2
abundance: NA
v_gene: TRBV12-3/TRBV12-4
j_gene: TRBJ2-7
CDR3nt: TGTACCAGCAGACTGACTAGCGGGAGCTACGAGCAGTACTTC
CDR3aa: CTSRLTSGSYEQYF

d_gene: TRBD1
abundance: many
v_gene: TRBV19
j_gene: TRBJ1-1
CDR3nt: TGTGCCACCCGAGCCAGGACAGGGGGTACTGAAGCTTTCTTT
CDR3aa: CATRARTGGTEAFF

d_gene: TRBD1
abundance: many
v_gene: TRBV15
j_gene: TRBJ2-7
CDR3nt: TGTGCCACCAGCAGAGTACAGGGGGCGCTGGGCGAGCAGTACTTC
CDR3aa: CATSRVQGALGEQYF

d_gene: NA
abundance: many
v_gene: TRBV13
j_gene: TRBJ1-1
CDR3nt: TGTGCCAGCAGCTTAGTGAGCCCCGAAGCTTTCTTT
CDR3aa: CASSLVSPEAFF

d_gene: NA
abundance: many
v_gene: TRBV6-2/TRBV6-3
j_gene: TRBJ1-1
CDR3nt: TGTGCCAGCAGTTACCGAGGACAGAGGAACACTGAAGCTTTCTTT
CDR3aa: CASSYRGQRNTEAFF

d_gene: NA
abundance: many
v_gene: TRBV6-5
j_gene: TRBJ1-5
CDR3nt: TGTGCCAGCACAGGCAGGGGACAAAAATATAGCAATCAGCCCCAGCATTTT
CDR3aa: CASTGRGQKYSNQPQHF

d_gene: TRBD2
abundance: few
v_gene: TRBV4-1
j_gene: TRBJ2-2
CDR3nt: TGCGCCAGCAGCCAAGATCGGGCTAGCGGGAGTCCCGGCACCGGGGAGCTGTTTTTT
CDR3aa: CASSQDRASGSPGTGELFF

d_gene: TRBD1
abundance: many
v_gene: TRBV2
j_gene: TRBJ1-2
CDR3nt: TGTGCCAGCACTGAGCCAGGGGGCGGGAGCTATGGCTACACCTTC
CDR3aa: CASTEPGGGSYGYTF

d_gene: NA
abundance: many
v_gene: TRBV6-2/TRBV6-3
j_gene: TRBJ2-2
CDR3nt: TGTGCCAGCAGTTACTCGAGCTACACCGGGGAGCTGTTTTTT
CDR3aa: CASSYSSYTGELFF

d_gene: TRBD1
abundance: few
v_gene: TRBV27
j_gene: TRBJ1-5
CDR3nt: TGTGCCAGCAGTTTAACAGGGGGCAGGAGCAATCAGCCCCAGCATTTT
CDR3aa: CASSLTGGRSNQPQHF

d_gene: NA
abundance: many
v_gene: TRBV12-3/TRBV12-4
j_gene: TRBJ2-5
CDR3nt: TGTGCCAGCAGTTTAAACGTAAACCAAGAGACCCAGTACTTC
CDR3aa: CASSLNVNQETQYF

d_gene: NA
abundance: NA
v_gene: TRBV11-3
j_gene: TRBJ1-3
CDR3nt: TGTGCCAGCAGCCCCCACCCGACAGGAACCATATATTTT
CDR3aa: CASSPHPTGTIYF

d_gene: TRBD1
abundance: NA
v_gene: TRBV27
j_gene: TRBJ2-5
CDR3nt: TGTGCCAGCAGCCTTGTGACAGGGGGCCTGGGGCGAGAGACCCAGTACTTC
CDR3aa: CASSLVTGGLGRETQYF

d_gene: TRBD1
abundance: many
v_gene: TRBV4-3
j_gene: TRBJ1-2
CDR3nt: TGCGCCAGCAGCGTTCTGACAGGGGGCGCGAAAGGCTACACCTTC
CDR3aa: CASSVLTGGAKGYTF

d_gene: NA
abundance: NA
v_gene: TRBV20-1
j_gene: TRBJ1-1
CDR3nt: TGCAGTGCTCGGGTAGGAGTGCTGAACACTGAAGCTTTCTTT
CDR3aa: CSARVGVLNTEAFF